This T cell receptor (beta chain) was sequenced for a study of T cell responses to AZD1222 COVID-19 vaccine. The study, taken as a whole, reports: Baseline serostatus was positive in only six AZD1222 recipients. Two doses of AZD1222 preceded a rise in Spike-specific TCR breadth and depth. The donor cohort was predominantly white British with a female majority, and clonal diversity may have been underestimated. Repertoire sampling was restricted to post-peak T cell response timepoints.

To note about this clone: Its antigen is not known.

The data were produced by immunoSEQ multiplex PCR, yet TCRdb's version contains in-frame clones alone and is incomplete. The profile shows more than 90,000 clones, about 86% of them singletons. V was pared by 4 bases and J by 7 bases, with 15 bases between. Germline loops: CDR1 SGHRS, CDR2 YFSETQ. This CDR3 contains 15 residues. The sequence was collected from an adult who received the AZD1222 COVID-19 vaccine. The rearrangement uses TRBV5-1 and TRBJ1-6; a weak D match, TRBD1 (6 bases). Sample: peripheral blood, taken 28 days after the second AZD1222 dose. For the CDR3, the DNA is TGCGCCAGCAGCGTCGGGACAAGGGGCAATTCACCCCTCCACTTT. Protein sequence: CASSVGTRGNSPLHF. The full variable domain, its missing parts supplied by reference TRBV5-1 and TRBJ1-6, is KAGVTQTPRYLIKTRGQQVTLSCSPISGHRSVSWYQQTPGQGLQFLFEYFSETQRNKGNFPGRFSGRQFSNSRSEMNVSTLELGDSALYLCASSVGTRGNSPLHFGNGTRLTVT.